The TCR beta chain under discussion was sequenced for a study of T cells after yellow fever vaccination. Study overall: Some fractions had low cell numbers, and these were prepared with SMART-Seq v4 Ultra Low Input.

This clonotype turned up a few times. Antigen specificity is unknown. The germline V gene encodes CDR1 DFQATT and CDR2 SNEGSKA (reference sequence). The CDR3 is 15 amino acids. V lost 0 bases to trimming and J lost 7 bases; unmatched junction nucleotides: 9. Study observations and caveats: FACS-sorted repertoires might harbor abundant contaminating clonotypes from the bulk population.

TCRdb redid the calling of the 5' RACE reads with MiXCR, one entry per CDR3 protein. The table includes about 210,000 distinct CDR3 sequences, under 3.5% detected once. The chain carries TRBV20-1 and TRBJ2-3, with 8 bases identical to TRBD2. The clonotype comes from a man aged 18 to 30 who received the YFV17D yellow fever vaccine. Material: CD4+ T cells sorted from PBMCs, obtained 10 days after the yellow fever booster vaccination. CDR3 loop: CSARDLISGVYTQYF. The CDR3, as DNA: TGCAGTGCTAGAGATCTGATTAGCGGGGTGTATACGCAGTATTTT.